This TCR beta chain was recorded in a study of early T cells in non-severe SARS-CoV-2 infection. The overall study: Sequencing used unsorted whole-blood bulk RNA, so chains lack pairing. Study-level findings and limits: A preference for anti-spike CD8 responses marked VDJdb matching, which missed private and CD4 specificities.

The V segment lost 4 bases and the J segment 9 bases; nucleotides outside the gene matches: 15. This CDR3 region has 16 residues. In germline, CDR1 is DFQATT, CDR2 SNEGSKA (reference sequence). Individual cDNA molecules received unique molecular identifiers during library preparation. Each CDR3 protein is one row after TCRdb ran MiXCR on the 5' RACE reads. The table records some 60,000 distinct CDR3 sequences, less than 9.5% of them present only once. Details on this clonotype: Its antigen is unidentified.

This clonotype was sampled from an adult who was a healthcare worker with PCR-confirmed SARS-CoV-2 infection or an uninfected control (not recorded which). This rearrangement joins TRBV20-1 to TRBJ2-1; 10 bases map to TRBD2. Sequencing was carried out using whole blood. CDR3 bases: TGCAGTGCTATAGAAGCAAGGAGCGGGAGGGATCGTGAGCAGTTCTTC. Translating gives CSAIEARSGRDREQFF.